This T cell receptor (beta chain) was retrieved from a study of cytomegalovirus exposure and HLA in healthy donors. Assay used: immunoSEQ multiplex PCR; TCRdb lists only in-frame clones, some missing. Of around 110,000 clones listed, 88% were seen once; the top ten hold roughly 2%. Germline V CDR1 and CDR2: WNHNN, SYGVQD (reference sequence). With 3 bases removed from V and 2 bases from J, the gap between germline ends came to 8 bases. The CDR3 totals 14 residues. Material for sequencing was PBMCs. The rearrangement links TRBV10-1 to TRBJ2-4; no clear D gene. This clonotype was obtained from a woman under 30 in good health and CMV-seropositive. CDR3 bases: TGCGCCAGCAGTGATATGAGAACCAAAAACATTCAGTACTTC. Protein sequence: CASSDMRTKNIQYF.